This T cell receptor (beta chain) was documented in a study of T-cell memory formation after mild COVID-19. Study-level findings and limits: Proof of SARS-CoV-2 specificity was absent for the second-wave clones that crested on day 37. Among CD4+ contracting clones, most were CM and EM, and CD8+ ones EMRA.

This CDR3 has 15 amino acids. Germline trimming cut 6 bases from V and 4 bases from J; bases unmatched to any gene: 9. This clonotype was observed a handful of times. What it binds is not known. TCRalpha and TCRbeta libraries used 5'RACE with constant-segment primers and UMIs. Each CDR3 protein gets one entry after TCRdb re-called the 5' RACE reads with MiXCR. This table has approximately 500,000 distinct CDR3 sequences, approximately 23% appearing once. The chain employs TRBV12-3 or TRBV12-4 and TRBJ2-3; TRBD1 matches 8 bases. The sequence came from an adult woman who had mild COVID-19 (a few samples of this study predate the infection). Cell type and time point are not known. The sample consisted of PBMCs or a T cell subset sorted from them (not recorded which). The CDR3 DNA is TGTGCCAGCAGGGGGACAGGTCTGCGCGCAGATACGCAGTATTTT. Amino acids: CASRGTGLRADTQYF.